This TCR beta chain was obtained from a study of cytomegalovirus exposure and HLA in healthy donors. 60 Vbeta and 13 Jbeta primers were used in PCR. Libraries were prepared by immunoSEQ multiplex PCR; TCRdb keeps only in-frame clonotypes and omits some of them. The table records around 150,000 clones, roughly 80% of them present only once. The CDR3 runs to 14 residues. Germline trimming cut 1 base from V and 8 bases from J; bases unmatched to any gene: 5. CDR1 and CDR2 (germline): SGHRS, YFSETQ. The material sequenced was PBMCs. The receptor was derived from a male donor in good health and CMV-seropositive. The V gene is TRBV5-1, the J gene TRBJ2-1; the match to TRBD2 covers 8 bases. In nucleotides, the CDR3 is TGCGCCAGCAGCTTGTCGACGACTAGCGATGAGCAGTTCTTC. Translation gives CASSLSTTSDEQFF.